This T cell receptor (beta chain) was profiled in a study of blood T cell repertoires in COVID-19. Study context: Whether acute or convalescent, the COVID-19 samples came from the United States, Italy and Spain. PBMCs, B-cell-depleted T cells, or T cells provided the cDNA or gDNA that made up the material.

Per the authors' pipeline: Using reference gene primer amplification, nucleated cell counts were estimated. The table came from immunoSEQ multiplex PCR; TCRdb's copy has only in-frame clones and leaves some out. That table gives V, J and clone size, and the DNA gave D and trimming. Of some 240,000 clones in the sample, roughly 82% were seen once. The receptor was isolated from a woman in her 40s who had recovered from COVID-19. The sequenced sample consisted of peripheral blood.

The CDR3 loop reads CASSGGLAGTDTQYF. CDR3 in DNA: TGTGCCAGTAGCGGAGGACTAGCGGGCACAGATACGCAGTATTTT. V is TRBV19 and J is TRBJ2-3; TRBD2 aligns across 10 bases. Trimming took 6 bases from V and 1 from J; bases not matched to a gene: 4. The CDR3 sequence is 15 residues long. Germline lookup yields CDR1 LNHDA and CDR2 SQIVND (reference sequence).